Sequencing of this T cell receptor (beta chain) was carried out in a study of blood T cells in healthy people across ages. Overall study: There was about one barcoded beta molecule captured by template switching per two T cells. Findings of the study overall: It was not known whether donors were CMV positive (a possible confounder of expanded clonotype changes). With age, beta diversity per million T cells declined roughly linearly, significantly by 30 to 40.

CDR1 and CDR2 from the germline V gene are DFQATT and SNEGSKA (reference sequence). The CDR3 runs 16 residues. Trimming pared 6 bases from V and 0 bases from J, leaving 18 bases between. PCR was performed a second time for 7 to 11 cycles using a sample-barcoded 5' primer and a J-beta primer mix. All samples gave at least 2.5 million CDR3-containing paired-end reads. TCRdb processed the 5' RACE reads anew with MiXCR; each CDR3 protein has one entry. Of approximately 1.5 million distinct CDR3 sequences listed, about 31% are singletons. There are a few counts of this clonotype. Its antigen remains unidentified.

The sample taken for sequencing was blood. This chain links TRBV20-1 with TRBJ2-1, with D possibly TRBD1 on 6 matching bases. The TCR originated in a woman aged 25 to 45 in good health. CDR3: CSAEPRTESSYNEQFF. The CDR3 bases are TGCAGTGCAGAGCCCCGGACAGAGAGCTCCTACAATGAGCAGTTCTTC.